This T cell receptor beta chain was sequenced during a study of T cells in Graves' hyperthyroidism and ophthalmopathy. Patients counted as stable if ophthalmopathy did not develop within 18 months. Template material for amplifying TCR beta CDR3 regions consisted of RNA transcripts. Primed by the HTBI set, a first-round RT-PCR was run on the TCR CDR3. In TCRdb, the multiplex PCR reads were re-called with MiXCR into one record per CDR3 protein. The sample records hundreds of thousands of distinct CDR3 sequences, 40% to 55% being singletons. This clonotype was counted at least ten times. This CDR3 is 13 amino acids long. The J segment lost 9 bases and the V segment lost 6 bases, leaving 7 bases of the junction unmatched. In germline, CDR1 is SNHLY, CDR2 FYNNEI.

The source is a young woman with Graves' hyperthyroidism. The source material was peripheral blood or thyroid tissue (not recorded which). The chain recombines TRBV2 with TRBJ1-5; 8 bases are shared with TRBD1. The CDR3 reads CASRDRVGLPQHF. CDR3 sequence (DNA): TGTGCCAGCAGGGACAGGGTGGGATTGCCCCAGCATTTT.